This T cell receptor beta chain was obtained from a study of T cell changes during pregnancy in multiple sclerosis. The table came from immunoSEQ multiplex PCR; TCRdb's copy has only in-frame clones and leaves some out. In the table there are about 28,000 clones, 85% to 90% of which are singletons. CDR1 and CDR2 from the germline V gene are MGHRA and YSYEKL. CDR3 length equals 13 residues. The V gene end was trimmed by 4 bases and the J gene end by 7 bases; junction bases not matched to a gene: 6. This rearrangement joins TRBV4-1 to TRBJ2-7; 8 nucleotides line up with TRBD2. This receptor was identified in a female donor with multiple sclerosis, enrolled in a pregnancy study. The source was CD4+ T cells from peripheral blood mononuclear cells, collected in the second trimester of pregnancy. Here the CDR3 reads CASSRRREGEQYF. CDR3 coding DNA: TGCGCCAGCAGCCGCCGCCGGGAGGGGGAGCAGTACTTC.